The sequence of this T cell receptor beta chain was determined in a study of T-cell memory formation after mild COVID-19 (dated by TCRdb to the early 2020s). About the investigation overall: Most TCR sequence clusters were specific to one of the two donors. T-cell clones expanding and contracting after mild COVID-19 in a couple of donors were tracked by longitudinal TCRalpha and TCRbeta repertoire sequencing. The cohort was made up of two young adult volunteers, one female and one male, who were previously healthy.

Only a few counts were recorded for this clonotype. Its cognate antigen has yet to be identified. No base quality values were provided; no much bigger clone lies one nucleotide off. The CDR3 covers 14 residues, taking in both the cysteine and the phenylalanine. The DNA shown is the 42-base CDR3, in frame from base 1. At the junction V is shortened by 8 bases and J by 0 bases; bases outside the gene matches: 7. CDR1 and CDR2 were assigned from the germline V gene (reference sequence) as MNHEY and SMNVEV. Overall results and qualifications from the work: The detection of some responding clones in pre-infection memory suggests that pre-existing cross-reactive memory T cells joined the SARS-CoV-2 response. SARS-CoV-2 specificity was not confirmed for the second-wave clones peaking on day 37. Contracting CD4+ clones were found mainly in CM and EM memory subsets, while CD8+ clones were enriched in EMRA. Clones that contracted from day 15 to 85 showed balanced CD4/CD8 phenotypes, whereas a second wave of clones that expanded from day 15 to 37 leaned towards CD4+. Only two mild cases were covered in the study, and larger cohorts including severe cases with pre-infection samples were considered necessary.

PBMCs were isolated by Ficoll-Paque density gradient centrifugation. TCRdb lists the instrument as Illumina NovaSeq 6000. TCRalpha and TCRbeta cDNA libraries were constructed by 5'RACE with constant-segment primers, with sample barcodes and unique molecular identifiers being introduced. Trizol reagent was used to extract RNA from every sample. Amplification of the libraries took two PCR steps, and the second step added a second sample barcode plus Illumina TruSeq adapters. Libraries were sequenced on an Illumina NovaSeq with 2 x 150 bp paired-end reads. The published analysis was carried out like this. Demultiplexing of reads and collapsing into UMI-guided consensus sequences were performed with migec v1.2.7. With mixcr v2.1.11, UMI consensuses were aligned to TRA and TRB V and J templates and assembled into clonotypes. Expanded or contracted clonotypes were those called significant by both edgeR and NoisET, with noise models trained on biological replicates. For edgeR calls, the thresholds were a false discovery rate-adjusted p below 0.01 and a log2 fold-change of 1. As an exploratory analysis of dynamics, max-normalized trajectories of the 1000 most abundant clonotypes were examined by PCA with hierarchical clustering. Separately sequenced CD4+ and CD8+ repertoires were used to assign a CD4 or CD8 phenotype to each responding clone. TCRdb itself trimmed the public reads at Q25 with fastp, ran MiXCR and retained productive beta chains. CDR3 protein sequences are deduplicated, and each keeps its most common genes and DNA. The V and J calls reflect TCRdb's pipeline rather than the authors' work. The sample yields fewer than 600,000 distinct CDR3 sequences; roughly 21% were counted once. Approximately 8% of the sample is held by the ten biggest clonotypes.

The rearranged chain carries TRBV27 and TRBJ2-7, and TRBD1 matches 7 of the central bases. This TCR came from an adult woman who had mild COVID-19 (a few samples of this study predate the infection). The sample titles of this study are shuffled in the database, so cell type and time point are left out; the donor was told from shared clones. The sequenced material came from PBMCs or a T cell subset sorted from them (not recorded which). The CDR3 region: CASSRQGYSYEQYF. In nucleotide form, the sequence is TGTGCCAGCTCCCGACAGGGATACTCCTACGAGCAGTACTTC.